Shown below are 5 T cell receptor beta chains from a single sample sequenced in a study of T-cell memory formation after mild COVID-19. Each CDR3 protein is one row after TCRdb ran MiXCR on the 5' RACE reads. The data hold fewer than 90,000 distinct CDR3 sequences, with 9.5% to 15% observed a single time. Sequenced input: PBMCs or a T cell subset sorted from them (not recorded which). These receptor sequences come from a man aged 18 to 29 who had mild COVID-19 (a few samples of this study predate the infection). Cell type and time point are not known.

This clonotype occurred a few times. The J gene is TRBJ2-5, the V gene TRBV6-2 or TRBV6-3; a weak D match, TRBD2 (6 bases). Trimming shortened V by 7 bases and J by 9 bases, and 21 bases separated the two germline ends. CDR1 is MNHEY, CDR2 SVGEGT, per germline. This CDR3 is built from 14 residues. Here the CDR3 reads CASTASAGLWAQYF. The CDR3, as DNA: TGTGCCAGCACCGCTTCGGCGGGACTTTGGGCCCAGTACTTC.

This clonotype was detected only a few times. The chain combines TRBV29-1 with TRBJ2-3; tentatively, D is TRBD1 (5 bases). The germline gives CDR1 SQVTM, CDR2 ANQGSEA. Trimming shortened V by 2 bases and J by 5 bases, and 14 bases separated the two germline ends. This CDR3 has 14 amino acids. The CDR3 bases are TGCAGCGTTGAATGGGCAGGGATTTTAGATACGCAGTATTTT. This gives the protein CSVEWAGILDTQYF.

The V call is TRBV14, the J call TRBJ2-7, with D perhaps matching TRBD2 (6 bases). Deletions cut 4 bases from V and 6 bases from J, with 10 bases between. This CDR3 comprises 12 residues. Germline lookup yields CDR1 SGHDN and CDR2 FVKESK. CDR3 nucleotide sequence: TGTGCCAGCAGCCTCGTCGGGAGCGAGCAGTACGTC. It is translated as CASSLVGSEQYV.

The V and J genes are TRBV6-6 and TRBJ2-2; 8 nucleotides align to TRBD2. The J segment lost 7 bases and the V segment lost 5 bases, leaving 9 bases of the junction unmatched. This CDR3 region has 15 residues. Looked up from germline, CDR1 is MNHNY and CDR2 is SVGAGI (reference sequence). The CDR3 DNA is TGTGCCAGCAGTACATCCGGACTAGCCGGCGGGGAGCTGTTTTTT. This sequence encodes CASSTSGLAGGELFF.

The CDR3 here is CASSDTERGGLTDTQYF. CDR3 DNA: TGCGCCAGCAGCGATACCGAGCGGGGGGGCCTAACAGATACGCAGTATTTT. The chain uses TRBV4-1 and TRBJ2-3, with TRBD2 identical over 10 bases. This CDR3 has 17 amino acids. Germline CDR1 reads MGHRA; CDR2 reads YSYEKL. Unmatched junction bases numbered 11, after V lost 5 bases and J lost 3 bases.